This T cell receptor (beta chain) is from a study of blood T cell repertoires in COVID-19. Study-level background: COVID-19 samples from acute and convalescent phases originated in the United States, Italy and Spain.

Germline CDR1 MNHEY, CDR2 SMNVEV (reference sequence). This CDR3 has 14 residues. With 5 bases clipped from V and 5 bases from J, the junction kept 5 bases outside the gene matches. As originally analysed: Using reference gene primer amplification, nucleated cell counts were estimated. Sequencing was performed with immunoSEQ multiplex PCR; in TCRdb, only in-frame clones are kept and a portion is missing. V, J and clone size are those of that table, while D and trimming were read from the DNA. The sample contains 210,000 or so clones, around 81% of which appear only once. The source material was PBMCs or T cells enriched from blood (not recorded which). J is TRBJ2-2 and V is TRBV27, with 7 bases lining up with TRBD2. This TCR derives from a man aged 30 to 45 with acute COVID-19. Here the CDR3 reads CASSPWGGTGELFF. In nucleotides, the CDR3 is TGTGCCAGCAGTCCATGGGGGGGGACCGGGGAGCTGTTTTTT.